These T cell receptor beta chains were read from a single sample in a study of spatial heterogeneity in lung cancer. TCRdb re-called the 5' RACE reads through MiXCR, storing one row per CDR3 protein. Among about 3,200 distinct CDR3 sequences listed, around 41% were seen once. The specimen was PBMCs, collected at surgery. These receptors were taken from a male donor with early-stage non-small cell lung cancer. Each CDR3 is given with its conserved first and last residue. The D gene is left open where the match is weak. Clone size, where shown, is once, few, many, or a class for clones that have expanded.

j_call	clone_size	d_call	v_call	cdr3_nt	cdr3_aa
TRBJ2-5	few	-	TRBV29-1	TGCAGCGCGGGTCTCCAAGAGACCCAGTACTTC	CSAGLQETQYF
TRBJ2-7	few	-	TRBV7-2	TGTGCCAGCAGCTTAGAGGAGGGCCGCTACGAGCAGTACTTC	CASSLEEGRYEQYF
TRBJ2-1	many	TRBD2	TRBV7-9	TGTGCCAGCAGCTCTCCTCCGGGGAGGGCTGGCAATGAGCAGTTCTTC	CASSSPPGRAGNEQFF
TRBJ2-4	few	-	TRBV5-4	TGTGCCAGCAGTTCGGGCCCGAGGATTCAGTACTTC	CASSSGPRIQYF
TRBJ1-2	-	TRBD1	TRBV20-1	TGCAGTGCTAGTCGCACCTCAGGGGGCGCGGACTATGGCTACACCTTC	CSASRTSGGADYGYTF
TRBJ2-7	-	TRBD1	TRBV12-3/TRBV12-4	TGTGCCAGCAGCTTACAGGGGGCAGGGGAGCAGTACTTC	CASSLQGAGEQYF
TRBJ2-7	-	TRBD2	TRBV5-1	TGCGCCAGCAGCTTGCGTCCGACTAGCGACCACGAGCAGTACTTC	CASSLRPTSDHEQYF
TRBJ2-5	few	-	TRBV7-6	TGTGCCAGCAGCTTAGCTGGCGTGGAGGGAGAGACCCAGTACTTC	CASSLAGVEGETQYF
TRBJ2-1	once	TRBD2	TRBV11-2	TGTGCCAGCAGCGCGGGACTAGCGGGAGTGTACAATGAGCAGTTCTTC	CASSAGLAGVYNEQFF
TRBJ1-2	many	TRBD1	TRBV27	TGTGCCAGCAGTTCCGGGACAGGTTCGAAAGGCTACACCTTC	CASSSGTGSKGYTF
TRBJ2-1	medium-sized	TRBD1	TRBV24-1	TGTGCCACCAGTGACGCCGGGACAGGGGACGTGTATGGGCAGTTCTTC	CATSDAGTGDVYGQFF
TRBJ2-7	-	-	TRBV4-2	TGTGCCAGCAGCCAAGAAGTCCGGATACAAGCCAGGGAGCAGTACTTC	CASSQEVRIQAREQYF
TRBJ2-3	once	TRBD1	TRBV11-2	TGTACCAGCAGTTCCAACGACCGGGACAGGATTACAGATACGCAGTATTTT	CTSSSNDRDRITDTQYF
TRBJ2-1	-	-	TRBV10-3	TGTGCCATCAGTCAGAACAATGAGCAGTTCTTC	CAISQNNEQFF
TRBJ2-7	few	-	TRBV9	TGTGCCAGCAGCGTAGGGCCCCTTGGCCACGAGCAGTACTTC	CASSVGPLGHEQYF
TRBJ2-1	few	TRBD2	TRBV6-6	TGTGCCAGCAGTTCACCGGGACTAGCGGGGCTACTGTACAATGAGCAGTTCTTC	CASSSPGLAGLLYNEQFF
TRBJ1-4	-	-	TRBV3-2	TGTGCCAGCAGTTCAGGGGGCCGGAGTGAAAAACTGTTTTTT	CASSSGGRSEKLFF
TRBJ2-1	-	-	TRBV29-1	TGCAGCGTTGCCAGACAGGAGCAGTTCTTC	CSVARQEQFF
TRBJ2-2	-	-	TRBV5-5	TGTGCCAGCAGCTTGACAGATTGGAACACCGGGGAGCTGTTTTTT	CASSLTDWNTGELFF
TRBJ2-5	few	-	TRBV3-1	TGTGCCAGCAGCCTTTCGGGGGAACTTCTGTACCAAGAGACCCAGTACTTC	CASSLSGELLYQETQYF
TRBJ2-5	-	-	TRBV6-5	TGTGCCAGCTCGGACAGATCTCAAGAGACCCAGTACTTC	CASSDRSQETQYF
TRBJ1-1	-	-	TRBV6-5	TGTGCCAGCAGCCGATCGGGGGGAAGGGACACTGAAGCTTTCTTT	CASSRSGGRDTEAFF
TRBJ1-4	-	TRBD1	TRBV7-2	TGTGCCAGCAGCTTACCGGGACAGGGGGGAGAAGAAAAACTGTTTTTT	CASSLPGQGGEEKLFF
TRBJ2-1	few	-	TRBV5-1	TGCGCCAGCAGCTTATTCTCAGGAGTCTTTGAGCAGTTCTTC	CASSLFSGVFEQFF
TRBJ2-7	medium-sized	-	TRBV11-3	TGTGCCAGCAGCCAGGTAGGAATCTCCTACGAGCAGTACTTC	CASSQVGISYEQYF
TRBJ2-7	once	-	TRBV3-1	TGTGCCAGCAGCCCCGCGGGGCGCTCCTACGAGCAGTACTTC	CASSPAGRSYEQYF
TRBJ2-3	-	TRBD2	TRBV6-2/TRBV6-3	TGTGCCAGCAGTTACCGACTAGCGACAGATACGCAGTATTTT	CASSYRLATDTQYF
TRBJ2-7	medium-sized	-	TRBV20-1	TGCAGTGCTAGTCACCTCCGGGACGGATCCTACGAGCAGTACTTC	CSASHLRDGSYEQYF
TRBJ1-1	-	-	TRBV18	TGTGCCAGCTCACCTTACAGGGATTCTGAAGCTTTCTTT	CASSPYRDSEAFF
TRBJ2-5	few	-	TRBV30	TGTGCCTGGAGTAGAGGGGACTTGGAGACCCAGTACTTC	CAWSRGDLETQYF
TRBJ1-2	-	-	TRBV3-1	TGTGCCAGCAGCGATATAGGGGCCCGCTATGGCTACACCTTC	CASSDIGARYGYTF
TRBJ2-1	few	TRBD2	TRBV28	TGTGCCAGCAGTCCGCCCAGCGGGGGGTTCTCCTACAATGAGCAGTTCTTC	CASSPPSGGFSYNEQFF
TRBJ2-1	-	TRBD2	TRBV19	TGTGCCAGTAGTATAAGAGCGGGAGGGGGGTTGAATGAGCAGTTCTTC	CASSIRAGGGLNEQFF
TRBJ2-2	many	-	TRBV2	TGTGCCAGCAGTACCTTTTTGGTGGGCACCGGGGAGCTGTTTTTT	CASSTFLVGTGELFF
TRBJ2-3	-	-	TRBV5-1	TGCGCCAGCAGCTTGGCCGCAGATACGCAGTATTTT	CASSLAADTQYF
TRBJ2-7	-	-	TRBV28	TGTGCCAGCAGCCTTGGGAGCACGCTTTACGAGCAGTACTTC	CASSLGSTLYEQYF
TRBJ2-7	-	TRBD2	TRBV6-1	TGTGCCAGCACGGTTTTCCAGCGGGGGGATGAGCAGTACTTC	CASTVFQRGDEQYF
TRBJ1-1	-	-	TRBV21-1	TGTGCCAGCCCAGGAGGGCCGGACACTGAAGCTTTCTTT	CASPGGPDTEAFF